Listed below are T cell receptor beta chains from one sample, sequenced in a study of Graves' ophthalmopathy and Graves' hyperthyroidism. Via MiXCR, TCRdb re-called the multiplex PCR reads, giving one row per CDR3 protein. The sample has about 1.1 million distinct CDR3 sequences, 35% to 45% seen once; the top ten hold around 10%. Sample: peripheral blood or thyroid tissue (not recorded which). Source of these receptors: an adult man with Graves' hyperthyroidism. The CDR3 runs from the conserved cysteine through the conserved F or W. Fields, in order: V gene, CDR3 length, J gene, clone size, D gene, CDR3 DNA, CDR3 protein. The D gene is left open where the match is weak. Part of the rows lack a size; the others show once, few, many or a class for expanded clones.

TRBV29-1,11,TRBJ2-5,many,NA,TGCAGCGTGGGCGTACTGGAGACCCAGTACTTC,CSVGVLETQYF
TRBV5-6,14,TRBJ2-7,few,TRBD1,TGTGCCAGCAGCTCGGCTGCAGGGGGCTACGAGCAGTACTTC,CASSSAAGGYEQYF
TRBV12-3/TRBV12-4,15,TRBJ1-2,NA,NA,TGTGCCAGCAGTTTAAGGTCGGCTTCTAACTATGGCTACACCTTC,CASSLRSASNYGYTF
TRBV28,13,TRBJ1-2,NA,TRBD1,TGTGCCACCGGACCGGGACAGCTTTATGGCTACACCTTC,CATGPGQLYGYTF
TRBV6-5,16,TRBJ1-4,few,TRBD1,TGTGCCAGCAGCCCTAACCTGGACAGGGTTGATGAAAAACTGTTTTTT,CASSPNLDRVDEKLFF
TRBV20-1,12,TRBJ1-1,NA,TRBD1,TGCAGTGCACAAGACAGGGGATCTTGGGCTTTCTTT,CSAQDRGSWAFF
TRBV29-1,15,TRBJ2-6,NA,NA,TGCAGCTCCCAAGGCAGGGATTATGGGGCCAACGTCCTGACTTTC,CSSQGRDYGANVLTF
TRBV3-1,14,TRBJ2-7,many,NA,TGTGCCAGCAGCCAAGAACAGGGACACTACGAGCAGTACTTC,CASSQEQGHYEQYF
TRBV7-9,14,TRBJ1-2,NA,NA,TGTGCCAGCAGCTTAGGGTTAATTGACTATGGCTACACCTTC,CASSLGLIDYGYTF
TRBV20-1,13,TRBJ1-1,NA,TRBD1,TGCAGTGCCACGGGACAGTTGAACACTGAAGCTTTCTTT,CSATGQLNTEAFF
TRBV12-3/TRBV12-4,12,TRBJ2-7,many,NA,TGTGCCAGCAGCTTCGAGATCCACGAGCAGTACTTC,CASSFEIHEQYF
TRBV10-3,14,TRBJ2-7,many,TRBD1,TGTGCCATCAGTGGTCGGGACAGGGGATACGAGCAGTACTTC,CAISGRDRGYEQYF
TRBV20-1,16,TRBJ1-6,NA,NA,TGCAGTGCTAGAGATCACGGGACCGACCATAATTCACCCCTCCACTTT,CSARDHGTDHNSPLHF
TRBV19,16,TRBJ2-7,many,NA,TGTGCCAGTAGTATAGTCGGAGGGCAGCGGATCTACGAGCAGTACTTC,CASSIVGGQRIYEQYF
TRBV7-2,16,TRBJ2-2,NA,NA,TGTGCCAGCAGCCCCCGTGGGGTCCTGGGCACCGGGGAGCTGTTTTTT,CASSPRGVLGTGELFF
TRBV24-1,15,TRBJ2-5,NA,TRBD2,TGTGCCACCAGCCCCGCTAGCGGAACCCAAGAGACCCAGTACTTC,CATSPASGTQETQYF
TRBV11-2,12,TRBJ1-1,NA,NA,TGTGCCAGCAGCTTAGCTCTAAGTGAAGCTTTCTTT,CASSLALSEAFF
TRBV10-3,14,TRBJ2-5,many,NA,TGTGCCATCAGTGAGTCTACAGCTCAAGAGACCCAGTACTTC,CAISESTAQETQYF
TRBV3-1,13,TRBJ1-1,NA,NA,TGTGCCAGCAGCTACGATGACAACACTGAAGCTTTCTTT,CASSYDDNTEAFF
TRBV20-1,18,TRBJ2-7,NA,TRBD2,TGCAGTGCTAGAGAATTGACTAGCGGGGAGCCATTTTCCTACGAGCAGTACTTC,CSARELTSGEPFSYEQYF
TRBV29-1,15,TRBJ2-7,NA,NA,TGCAGCGTTGCGGGATTGGGGGCCGTCCCCTACGAGCAGTACTTC,CSVAGLGAVPYEQYF
TRBV11-2,15,TRBJ2-7,NA,TRBD1,TGTGCCAGCAGCTTCGGACAGGGGTTCAACTACGAGCAGTACTTC,CASSFGQGFNYEQYF
TRBV29-1,13,TRBJ2-2,many,NA,TGCAGCGTCGACAGGAAGAACACCGGGGAGCTGTTTTTT,CSVDRKNTGELFF
TRBV7-2,15,TRBJ1-1,many,TRBD1,TGTGCCACCATGAAAAACAGGGGAGGGCGAACTGAAGCTTTCTTT,CATMKNRGGRTEAFF
TRBV5-1,13,TRBJ2-5,many,TRBD1,TGCGCCAGCAGAGGGACAGCGAAAGAGACCCAGTACTTC,CASRGTAKETQYF
TRBV10-3,18,TRBJ1-1,many,TRBD1,TGTGCCATCAGTGGGGGAGGGACAGGGGGGAACATGAACACTGAAGCTTTCTTT,CAISGGGTGGNMNTEAFF
TRBV7-8,15,TRBJ2-2,many,TRBD2,TGTGCCAGCAGCTTCTTAGCGGGGGGCACCGGGGAGCTGTTTTTT,CASSFLAGGTGELFF
TRBV30,13,TRBJ1-1,few,NA,TGTGCCTGGAGGCGGGGGCCGTTAACTGAAGCTTTCTTT,CAWRRGPLTEAFF
TRBV9,15,TRBJ2-5,NA,NA,TGTGCCAGCAGACCTACAGGGTTGGGGCAAGAGACCCAGTACTTC,CASRPTGLGQETQYF
TRBV7-2,19,TRBJ1-2,NA,NA,TGTGCCAGCAGCTTGGTACTAGCGGGACAAGAGACCCAGTACTATGGCTACACCTTC,CASSLVLAGQETQYYGYTF
TRBV5-6,16,TRBJ1-1,many,NA,TGTGCCAGCAGCACCCTCGTAGGGAGAGGGAACACTGAAGCTTTCTTT,CASSTLVGRGNTEAFF
TRBV24-1,8,TRBJ2-6,NA,NA,TGTGCCACGTCGGGACTGACTTTC,CATSGLTF
TRBV5-1,15,TRBJ1-2,many,TRBD1,TGCGCCAGCAGCTTGTCCCCTACAGGGGCCGTGGGCTACACCTTC,CASSLSPTGAVGYTF
TRBV12-3/TRBV12-4,13,TRBJ1-1,NA,NA,TGTGCCGGCAGCCCCTCATTGAACACTGAAGCTTTCTTT,CAGSPSLNTEAFF
TRBV29-1,11,TRBJ1-2,many,NA,TGCAGCGTTAGGGGATCTAGGGGCTACACCTTC,CSVRGSRGYTF
TRBV20-1,16,TRBJ1-2,NA,TRBD1,TGCAGTGCTACCCCCTGGGACAGGGGGCTGGGGTACGGCTACACCTTC,CSATPWDRGLGYGYTF
TRBV15,13,TRBJ2-5,few,NA,TGTGCCACCGGGGGAGGCCCAAAAGAGACCCAGTACTTC,CATGGGPKETQYF
TRBV10-3,18,TRBJ2-2,NA,NA,NA,CAISESGPNEQYFGELFF
TRBV7-9,13,TRBJ2-7,many,TRBD1,TGTGCCAGCAGCTCGGACAGGAACTACGAGCAGTACTTC,CASSSDRNYEQYF
TRBV30,11,TRBJ1-3,many,NA,TGTGCCTGGAGTTCTGGAAACACCATATATTTT,CAWSSGNTIYF
TRBV5-1,16,TRBJ1-2,few,TRBD1,TGCGCCAGCAGCTTCCCAAGAGGACAGGACAACTATGGCTACACCTTC,CASSFPRGQDNYGYTF
TRBV2,14,TRBJ2-2,many,NA,TGTGCCAGCACGTCAACCCGAGGCACCGGGGAGCTGTTTTTT,CASTSTRGTGELFF
TRBV29-1,12,TRBJ2-7,NA,NA,TGCAGCTTAGATGGCGGCTCCTACGAGCAGTACTTC,CSLDGGSYEQYF
TRBV29-1,10,TRBJ2-7,NA,NA,TGCAGCTTAGATCGGATCGAGCAGTACTTC,CSLDRIEQYF
TRBV7-2,15,TRBJ2-2,many,NA,TGTGCCAGCAGCTCCGCCGGGGGAGGCACCGGGGAGCTGTTTTTT,CASSSAGGGTGELFF
TRBV9,15,TRBJ2-7,NA,TRBD2,TGTGCCAGCAGCCAAGATTTGGGACTAGCGAGGGAGCAGTACTTC,CASSQDLGLAREQYF
TRBV25-1,15,TRBJ1-5,NA,TRBD1,TGTGCCAGCAGCCTCCCGGGACAGCACGATCAGCCCCAGCATTTT,CASSLPGQHDQPQHF
TRBV5-1,16,TRBJ2-7,NA,NA,TGCGCCAGCAGCTTGGAGGCCCGGGACCCGAACTACGAGCAGTACTTC,CASSLEARDPNYEQYF
TRBV6-1,17,TRBJ1-1,NA,NA,TGTGCCAGCAGTGAAGAACGAGCGAGGACCTGGCGCACTGAAGCTTTCTTT,CASSEERARTWRTEAFF
TRBV11-2,16,TRBJ1-4,many,NA,TGTGCCAGCAGCTCAACAGGGACTCGGGGTAATGAAAAACTGTTTTTT,CASSSTGTRGNEKLFF
TRBV20-1,13,TRBJ1-5,NA,NA,TGCAGTGCTAGGGGCGGGCTGAATCAGCCCCAGCATTTT,CSARGGLNQPQHF
TRBV9,14,TRBJ2-2,NA,TRBD1,TGTGCCACAAGGACAGGGGCGAACACCGGGGAGCTGTTTTTT,CATRTGANTGELFF
TRBV7-3,13,TRBJ2-5,NA,TRBD1,TGTGCCAGCAGCTCCGACAGGGATGGGACCCAGTACTTC,CASSSDRDGTQYF